This T cell receptor beta chain was sequenced during a study of blood T cell repertoires in COVID-19. Whole-study context: The origin of the acute and convalescent COVID-19 samples was the United States, Italy and Spain. Sources were T cells, B-cell-depleted T cells, or PBMCs; the material itself was cDNA or gDNA.

Original methodology: How many nucleated cells were present was estimated from reference gene primer amplification. TCRdb's table, derived via immunoSEQ multiplex PCR, lists solely in-frame clones and lacks some. D and trimming come from the DNA, and the V and J calls and clone size come from that table. The sample lists fewer than 110,000 clones; nearly 90% were seen once. The specimen was peripheral blood. The receptor was isolated from a man aged 50 to 59 in a cohort sampled during active COVID-19.

CDR3 sequence (DNA): TGTGCCAGTAGTATAGTAGGGGGGGCGGTCACCGGGGAGCTGTTTTTT. The encoded protein is CASSIVGGAVTGELFF. The V and J genes are TRBV19 and TRBJ2-2, with a possible D match to TRBD2 (7 bases). Germline V gene lookup returns CDR1 LNHDA and CDR2 SQIVND (reference sequence). The CDR3 covers 16 residues. The ends were cut back, 1 base at V and 4 bases at J, with 13 bases in the middle. Supplemented by reference TRBV19 and TRBJ2-2, the full variable domain reads DGGITQSPKYLFRKEGQNVTLSCEQNLNHDAMYWYRQDPGQGLRLIYYSQIVNDFQKGDIAEGYSVSREKKESFPLTVTSAQKNPTAFYLCASSIVGGAVTGELFFGEGSRLTVL.